Listed here are 24 T cell receptor beta chains from one sample, sequenced in a study. A single record per CDR3 protein comes from TCRdb applying MiXCR to the 5' RACE reads. The data contain about 50,000 distinct CDR3 sequences, 28% of them singletons. Sequencing used naive CD4+ T cells sorted from blood. Described subset: naive CD4+ T cells, CD4+CD45RA+CD25-. These receptors all stem from a female donor with breast cancer.

The chain carries TRBV20-1 and TRBJ1-1; D gene uncertain. CDR1 is DFQATT, CDR2 SNEGSKA, per germline (reference sequence). Trimming removed 5 bases at V and 5 bases at J, with 9 bases between. This CDR3 region has 11 residues. The CDR3 nucleotides are TGCAGTGCTTGGGCTCGGACTGAAGCTTTCTTT. Its protein product is CSAWARTEAFF.

The rearrangement joins TRBV6-6 to TRBJ2-7; D tentatively reads TRBD1 or TRBD2 (5 bases each). The ends were cut back, 6 bases at V and 7 bases at J, with 19 bases in the middle. The germline gives CDR1 MNHNY, CDR2 SVGAGI (reference sequence). The CDR3 runs 14 residues. CDR3 protein: CASSLWGNEGEQYF. CDR3 sequence (DNA): TGTGCCAGCAGCTTGTGGGGGAACGAGGGGGAGCAGTACTTC.

The gene calls are TRBV6-5 and TRBJ1-3; D gene ambiguous. The germline V and J ends were trimmed by 10 bases and 3 bases, with 7 bases remaining between them. The CDR3 is 11 residues long. The V gene's germline CDR1 is MNHEY and CDR2 SVGAGI. This chain's CDR3 is CATILGNTIYF. CDR3 coding DNA: TGTGCCACCATACTTGGAAACACCATATATTTT.

This clonotype occurred a few times. The V call is TRBV7-8, the J call TRBJ1-6; D might be TRBD1 (5 bases). The CDR3 runs 14 residues. Trimming stripped 5 bases from V and 7 bases from J, with 12 bases between. The V gene's germline CDR1 is SGHVS and CDR2 FQNEAQ. The CDR3 DNA reads TGTGCCAGCAGCGCAACCGGGGGGAATTCACCCCTCCACTTT. This gives the protein CASSATGGNSPLHF.

The rearrangement uses TRBV10-3 and TRBJ2-5; D may be TRBD1 or TRBD2 (5 bases each). The CDR3 sequence is 13 residues long. Germline CDR1 reads ENHRY; CDR2 reads SYGVKD. The ends were cut back, 7 bases at V and 1 base at J, with 10 bases in the middle. Written as DNA, the CDR3 is TGTGCCATCACTAGGGACGGCCAAGAGACCCAGTACTTC. Protein sequence: CAITRDGQETQYF.

This sequence joins TRBV4-1 and TRBJ1-5; 10 positions match TRBD1. The CDR3 length is 17 residues. The V gene end was trimmed by 3 bases and the J gene end by 5 bases; junction bases not matched to a gene: 10. The V gene's germline CDR1 is MGHRA and CDR2 YSYEKL. CDR3 in amino acids: CASSQTRQGAFDQPQHF. The CDR3, as DNA: TGCGCCAGCAGCCAGACACGACAGGGGGCGTTTGATCAGCCCCAGCATTTT.

DNA for the CDR3: TGCAGTGCTCAGAAAAGGGCGGGGCGCACAGATACGCAGCATTTT. Its translation: CSAQKRAGRTDTQHF. The rearrangement uses TRBV20-1 and TRBJ2-3, with D possibly matching TRBD1 (5 bases). The DNA end is a closer match to TRBJ1-5, so the J assignment may be wrong. This CDR3 comprises 15 residues. Per germline, CDR1 DFQATT and CDR2 SNEGSKA (reference sequence).

This chain uses TRBV9 with TRBJ2-3; unclear D gene. This CDR3 is 14 amino acids long. V was pared by 1 base and J by 5 bases, with 11 bases between. CDR1 is SGDLS, CDR2 YYNGEE, per germline. CDR3 in amino acids: CASSVLGWGDTQYF. DNA of the CDR3: TGTGCCAGCAGCGTACTTGGGTGGGGAGATACGCAGTATTTT. The full variable domain, completed using reference TRBV9 and TRBJ2-3, is DSGVTQTPKHLITATGQRVTLRCSPRSGDLSVYWYQQSLDQGLQFLIQYYNGEERAKGNILERFSAQQFPDLHSELNLSSLELGDSALYFCASSVLGWGDTQYFGPGTRLTVL.

The V and J genes are TRBV20-1 and TRBJ2-1, with 7 positions matching TRBD2. CDR1 DFQATT and CDR2 SNEGSKA come from the germline V gene (reference sequence). The trim removed 5 bases at V and 4 bases at J, leaving 8 bases unmatched. The CDR3 sequence is 14 residues long. CDR3 in amino acids: CSAAKSSGYNEQFF. Here the CDR3 DNA reads TGCAGTGCTGCCAAATCTAGCGGATACAATGAGCAGTTCTTC.

This clonotype showed up just a few times. V gene TRBV2 combines with J gene TRBJ1-2; D might be TRBD1 (5 bases). CDR3 size: 12 residues. The germline V and J ends were trimmed by 8 bases and 5 bases, with 12 bases remaining between them. Germline assignment: CDR1 SNHLY and CDR2 FYNNEI. CDR3 protein: CASSVDTYGYTF. DNA of the CDR3: TGTGCCAGCTCGGTGGACACTTATGGCTACACCTTC.

A few counts support this clonotype. The chain links TRBV5-1 to TRBJ2-7, with a possible D match to TRBD1 (5 bases). Trimming cost V 1 base and J 3 bases, with 17 bases left between them. The CDR3 spans 16 residues. Germline values: CDR1 SGHRS, CDR2 YFSETQ. The CDR3 spells CASSLPRQQMVYEQYF. In nucleotides, the CDR3 is TGCGCCAGCAGCTTGCCCCGACAGCAGATGGTCTACGAGCAGTACTTC.

The chain couples TRBV9 to TRBJ1-5; the match to TRBD1 covers 7 bases. This CDR3 has 17 amino acids. Germline-derived CDR1 and CDR2 are SGDLS and YYNGEE. Trimming removed 0 bases from V and 2 bases from J; junction bases left unmatched: 8. CDR3 bases: TGTGCCAGCAGCGTAGGAGGGGGCCTGGAGGGCAATCAGCCCCAGCATTTT. Amino acids: CASSVGGGLEGNQPQHF.

This clonotype was observed many times. The chain is built from TRBV28 and TRBJ2-4, with TRBD1 matching 8 bases. Losses at the gene ends were 3 bases for V and 0 bases for J; bases not matched to a gene: 1. Germline CDR1 is MDHEN and CDR2 is SYDVKM. This CDR3 contains 15 residues. Written as DNA, the CDR3 is TGTGCCAGCAGTTTGGGACAGGTAGCCAAAAACATTCAGTACTTC. This codes for CASSLGQVAKNIQYF.

This clonotype was seen at least ten times. The V call is TRBV7-2, the J call TRBJ2-3; D might be TRBD2 (5 bases). Germline V gene data show CDR1 as SGHTA and CDR2 as FQGNSA. CDR3 size: 14 residues. V shed 1 base and J shed 4 bases, with 9 bases lying between them. In DNA form, the CDR3 reads TGTGCCAGCAGCTTAGGGTTCGGGGCAGATACGCAGTATTTT. Amino acid sequence: CASSLGFGADTQYF.

V gene TRBV7-6 combines with J gene TRBJ2-7; 10 bases agree with TRBD1. This CDR3 is built from 16 residues. Trimming took 5 bases from V and 5 from J; bases not matched to a gene: 12. Germline V lookup: CDR1 SGHVS, CDR2 FNYEAQ. The CDR3 reads CASSAERDRGLHEQYF. The CDR3 nucleotides read TGTGCCAGCAGCGCAGAGAGGGACAGGGGTTTGCACGAGCAGTACTTC.

This clonotype has just a few counts. This chain connects TRBV12-3 or TRBV12-4 to TRBJ2-1; no clear D gene. The CDR3 spans 12 residues. V lost 3 bases to trimming and J lost 15 bases, with 15 bases between them. The CDR3 is CASSFSLGNRFF. DNA of the CDR3: TGTGCCAGCAGTTTCTCCTTGGGTAATCGGTTCTTC.

The chain is built from TRBV7-6 and TRBJ2-7, with a tentative D call TRBD2 (6 bases). Germline values: CDR1 SGHVS, CDR2 FNYEAQ. With 6 bases removed from V and 1 base from J, the gap between germline ends came to 16 bases. This CDR3 has 15 residues. The CDR3 DNA is TGTGCCAGCAGTGAGGTGGGGGGAGGTTCCTACGAGCAGTACTTC. The encoded protein is CASSEVGGGSYEQYF.

This chain joins TRBV6-1 and TRBJ1-2; D is perhaps TRBD1 (5 bases). The CDR3 has 14 amino acids. Germline V gene lookup returns CDR1 MNHNS and CDR2 SASEGT. Trimming took 6 bases from V and 3 from J, leaving 14 bases between them. This CDR3 is CASSDVLQDYGYTF. The CDR3 DNA reads as TGTGCCAGCAGCGACGTATTACAGGACTATGGCTACACCTTC.

This clonotype was seen a few times. This chain joins TRBV4-3 and TRBJ2-3; 9 nucleotides align to TRBD1. The CDR3 has 15 residues. The germline V gene has CDR1 LGHNA and CDR2 YSLEER. After removal of 3 bases from V and 6 bases from J, the junction contained 7 bases not matched to a gene. The CDR3 nucleotides are TGCGCCAGCAGCCACGGGACAGGGAGGGCGGATACGCAGTATTTT. This codes for CASSHGTGRADTQYF.

Details on this clonotype: At one of its ends the junction is not consistent with the germline gene, which may arise from a read error. The V and J genes are TRBV6-5 and TRBJ2-5; possibly TRBD2 for D (5 bases). Germline V gene lookup returns CDR1 MNHEY and CDR2 SVGAGI. The CDR3 totals 16 residues. CDR3 bases: TGTGCCAGCAGTGACTCGATTCCCATACTAGAAGGGACCCAGTACTTC. Translated, it gives CASSDSIPILEGTQYF.

The chain employs TRBV7-6 and TRBJ1-1; D remains unclear. The V gene's germline CDR1 is SGHVS and CDR2 FNYEAQ. V was cut by 3 bases and J by 5 bases, with 10 bases left in between. The CDR3 has 13 residues. The CDR3 DNA is TGTGCCAGCAGCTTGTTTGCCGAGACTGAAGCTTTCTTT. Translating gives CASSLFAETEAFF.

The chain joins TRBV25-1 to TRBJ1-2, with a possible D match to TRBD1 (6 bases). The CDR3 runs 15 residues. V dropped 4 bases and J dropped 2 bases, with 14 bases sitting between them. Germline V gives CDR1 MGHDK, CDR2 SYGVNS. The CDR3 reads CASSGDAGQNYGYTF. The DNA of the CDR3 is TGTGCCAGCAGTGGGGACGCCGGACAGAACTATGGCTACACCTTC.

This clonotype was detected a few times. This chain connects TRBV29-1 to TRBJ1-1; 11 bases align to TRBD1. The CDR3 spans 12 residues. Germline trimming cut 6 bases from V and 3 bases from J; bases unmatched to any gene: 0. Germline CDR1 and CDR2: SQVTM and ANQGSEA. The CDR3 loop reads CSVGQGDTEAFF. CDR3 nucleotides: TGCAGCGTGGGACAGGGGGACACTGAAGCTTTCTTT.

There are a few counts of this clonotype. V gene TRBV6-1 combines with J gene TRBJ1-1, with D unclear. Looked up from germline, CDR1 is MNHNS and CDR2 is SASEGT. The ends were cut back, 8 bases at V and 3 bases at J, with 7 bases in the middle. CDR3 length equals 11 residues. CDR3 nucleotide sequence: TGTGCCAGCGGCCCATACACTGAAGCTTTCTTT. Its translation is CASGPYTEAFF.